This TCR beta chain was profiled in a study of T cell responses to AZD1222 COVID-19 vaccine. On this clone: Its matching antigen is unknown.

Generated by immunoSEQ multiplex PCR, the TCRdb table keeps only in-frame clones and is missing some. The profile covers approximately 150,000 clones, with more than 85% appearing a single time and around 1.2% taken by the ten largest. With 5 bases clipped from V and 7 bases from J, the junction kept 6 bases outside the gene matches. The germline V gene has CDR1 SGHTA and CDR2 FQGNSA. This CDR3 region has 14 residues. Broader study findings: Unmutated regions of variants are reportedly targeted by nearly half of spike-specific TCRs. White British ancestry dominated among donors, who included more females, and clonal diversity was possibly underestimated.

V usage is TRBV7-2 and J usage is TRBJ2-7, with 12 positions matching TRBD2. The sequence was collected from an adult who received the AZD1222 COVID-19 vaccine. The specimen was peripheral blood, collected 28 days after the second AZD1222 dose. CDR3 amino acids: CASSTTSGRTEQYF. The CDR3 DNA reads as TGTGCCAGCAGCACGACTAGCGGGAGAACAGAGCAGTACTTC. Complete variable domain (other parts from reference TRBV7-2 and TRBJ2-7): GAGVSQSPSNKVTEKGKDVELRCDPISGHTALYWYRQSLGQGLEFLIYFQGNSAPDKSGLPSDRFSAERTGGSVSTLTIQRTQQEDSAVYLCASSTTSGRTEQYFGPGTRLTVT.